Presented here are 19 T cell receptor beta chains from one specimen sequenced in a study of blood T cell repertoires in COVID-19. Some clones are missing from TCRdb's copy, which holds only in-frame ones; the method was immunoSEQ multiplex PCR. Of approximately 180,000 clones listed, about 88% were seen once; the top ten hold 4% to 5%. The sequencing sample was made of peripheral blood. The source of these receptors is a human donor in a cohort sampled during active COVID-19.

This chain joins TRBV5-5 and TRBJ1-6; D gene uncertain. CDR1 and CDR2 (germline): SGHKS, YYEKEE (reference sequence). CDR3 length equals 13 residues. V lost 4 bases and J lost 6, with 8 bases in between. The CDR3 is CASSPGVNSPLHF. The CDR3 nucleotides read TGTGCCAGCAGCCCGGGTGTTAATTCACCCCTCCACTTT.

The chain is built from TRBV6-1 and TRBJ2-2; 11 bases match TRBD2. This CDR3 spans 15 amino acids. Germline V gene sequence: CDR1 MNHNS, CDR2 SASEGT. Trimming removed 0 bases from V and 6 bases from J; junction bases left unmatched: 0. CDR3 bases: TGTGCCAGCAGTGAAGCTAGCGGGGGGGCCGGGGAGCTGTTTTTT. It translates to CASSEASGGAGELFF.

To note about this clone: Other DNA sequences in the same sample also yield this CDR3. This chain joins TRBV5-1 and TRBJ2-1, with 9 bases that match TRBD1. The junction had 3 bases not matched to a gene; V was cut back by 1 base and J by 4 bases. The CDR3 runs to 15 residues. CDR1 SGHRS and CDR2 YFSETQ come from the germline V gene. The CDR3 reads CASSLWGQGYNEQFF. DNA for the CDR3: TGCGCCAGCAGCTTGTGGGGACAGGGTTACAATGAGCAGTTCTTC. The whole variable domain, remainder taken from reference TRBV5-1 and TRBJ2-1, is KAGVTQTPRYLIKTRGQQVTLSCSPISGHRSVSWYQQTPGQGLQFLFEYFSETQRNKGNFPGRFSGRQFSNSRSEMNVSTLELGDSALYLCASSLWGQGYNEQFFGPGTRLTVL.

This chain links TRBV5-1 with TRBJ2-7; the match to TRBD2 covers 10 bases. The CDR3 loop spans 15 amino acids. Trimming cost V 2 bases and J 5 bases; bases outside gene matches: 7. Germline CDR1 SGHRS, CDR2 YFSETQ. The CDR3 spells CASSFLAGAPNEQYF. The CDR3, as DNA: TGCGCCAGCAGCTTCCTAGCGGGGGCTCCTAACGAGCAGTACTTC.

This clone has a single count. CDR3 coding DNA: TGTGCCAGCAGTTTCGGGACAGGGAGAATTAACACTGAAGCTTTCTTT. This encodes CASSFGTGRINTEAFF. This chain uses TRBV6-2 or TRBV6-3 with TRBJ1-1; 9 bases align to TRBD1. V lost 4 bases, J lost 2 bases, and 8 bases stayed unmatched. CDR1 MNHEY and CDR2 SVGEGT come from the germline V gene. The CDR3 totals 16 residues.

J is TRBJ1-4 and V is TRBV25-1, with D perhaps TRBD1 (5 bases). Trimming removed 2 bases at V and 3 bases at J, with 10 bases between. CDR1 and CDR2 (germline): MGHDK, SYGVNS. The CDR3 consists of 15 residues. The CDR3 bases are TGTGCCAGCAGTGAAGGTGGGGGGGCTAATGAAAAACTGTTTTTT. Translated, it gives CASSEGGGANEKLFF.

V usage is TRBV11-2 and J usage is TRBJ1-4, with 9 positions matching TRBD1. Germline CDR1 SGHAT, CDR2 FQNNGV. This CDR3 is 17 amino acids long. Trimming at V came to 3 bases and at J to 8 bases, leaving 13 bases not matched to a gene. The CDR3 bases are TGTGCCAGCAGCTTCTCGGGACAGGGCTTATATTGGGAAAAACTGTTTTTT. Translating gives CASSFSGQGLYWEKLFF. The full variable domain, rest sourced from reference TRBV11-2 and TRBJ1-4, is EAGVAQSPRYKIIEKRQSVAFWCNPISGHATLYWYQQILGQGPKLLIQFQNNGVVDDSQLPKDRFSAERLKGVDSTLKIQPAKLEDSAVYLCASSFSGQGLYWEKLFFGSGTQLSVL.

The chain recombines TRBV10-3 with TRBJ2-3; 13 bases align to TRBD2. The junction had 2 bases not matched to a gene; V was cut back by 6 bases and J by 2 bases. This CDR3 is 15 amino acids long. Germline CDR1 and CDR2: ENHRY and SYGVKD. Written as DNA, the CDR3 is TGTGCCATCAGCGGGACTAGCGGGAACACAGATACGCAGTATTTT. It encodes CAISGTSGNTDTQYF.

The chain links TRBV11-3 to TRBJ1-5, with 9 bases that match TRBD1. The CDR3 extends over 19 amino acids. V shed 5 bases, J shed 0 bases, and the junction held 14 bases outside the gene matches. The V gene's germline CDR1 is SGHNT and CDR2 YENEEA. The CDR3 DNA follows: TGTGCCAGCAGCGCAAGAGAGATCCGGGACAGGGATAGCAATCAGCCCCAGCATTTT. Residues: CASSAREIRDRDSNQPQHF.

The J gene is TRBJ2-3, the V gene TRBV9, with 11 bases matching TRBD2. The V gene end was trimmed by 0 bases and the J gene end by 2 bases; junction bases not matched to a gene: 2. From germline, CDR1 is SGDLS and CDR2 YYNGEE. CDR3 length: 16 residues. CDR3 DNA sequence: TGTGCCAGCAGCGTAGGGGGACTAGCGGTCACAGATACGCAGTATTTT. Amino acids: CASSVGGLAVTDTQYF.

V gene TRBV5-1 combines with J gene TRBJ1-2, with 8 bases lining up with TRBD1. Germline-derived CDR1 and CDR2 are SGHRS and YFSETQ. Germline trimming cut 4 bases from V and 1 base from J; bases unmatched to any gene: 9. The CDR3 extends over 16 amino acids. In nucleotides, the CDR3 is TGCGCCAGCAGCCAAAAAACAGGGGGGAATAACTATGGCTACACCTTC. Translated, it gives CASSQKTGGNNYGYTF.

This rearrangement joins TRBV5-1 to TRBJ2-7, with D perhaps matching TRBD1 (6 bases). The length of the CDR3 is 15 residues. The germline CDR1 and CDR2 sequences are SGHRS and YFSETQ. V dropped 4 bases and J dropped 0 bases, with 14 bases sitting between them. CDR3 protein: CASSPATGSSYEQYF. CDR3 bases: TGCGCCAGCAGCCCCGCTACAGGGAGCTCCTACGAGCAGTACTTC.

This clone has only a few counts. The chain joins TRBV18 to TRBJ1-2; 8 bases align to TRBD1. Germline V gene lookup returns CDR1 KGHSH and CDR2 LQKENI. The CDR3 length is 13 residues. Unmatched junction bases numbered 6, after V lost 2 bases and J lost 10 bases. In DNA, the CDR3 is TGTGCCAGCTCACCAACGACAGGGGTCATCTACACCTTC. Amino acids: CASSPTTGVIYTF.

The chain joins TRBV6-5 to TRBJ1-2, with 7 nucleotides matching TRBD1. The CDR3 is 13 residues long. Trimming cost V 8 bases and J 0 bases; bases outside gene matches: 3. CDR1 and CDR2 (germline): MNHEY, SVGAGI. CDR3 DNA sequence: TGTGCCAGCGGGGACAGTCCTAACTATGGCTACACCTTC. It encodes CASGDSPNYGYTF.

The J gene is TRBJ2-7, the V gene TRBV6-2 or TRBV6-3; 8 nucleotides align to TRBD2. This CDR3 comprises 15 residues. Trimming took 4 bases from V and 5 from J; bases not matched to a gene: 10. Germline V gene lookup returns CDR1 MNHEY and CDR2 SVGEGT. The CDR3 sequence: CASSSSSGSRDEQYF. The CDR3 bases are TGTGCCAGCAGTTCCTCGAGCGGGAGTCGGGACGAGCAGTACTTC.

This chain links TRBV5-1 with TRBJ1-6; the match to TRBD1 covers 7 bases. The CDR3 runs to 13 residues. With 3 bases clipped from V and 6 bases from J, the junction kept 0 bases outside the gene matches. Germline V gene data show CDR1 as SGHRS and CDR2 as YFSETQ. CDR3 nucleotides: TGCGCCAGCAGCTGGGACAGTAATTCACCCCTCCACTTT. The encoded protein is CASSWDSNSPLHF.

The chain carries TRBV7-9 and TRBJ2-1; the D gene is possibly TRBD1 (6 bases). Per the germline V gene, CDR1 is SEHNR and CDR2 is FQNEAQ (reference sequence). This CDR3 contains 18 residues. V was trimmed by 3 bases and J by 4 bases, leaving 22 bases between them. CDR3 in DNA: TGTGCCAGCAGCTTGCGGCCGGTCGGAGCAGGGGTATACAATGAGCAGTTCTTC. Protein: CASSLRPVGAGVYNEQFF.

This sequence joins TRBV24-1 and TRBJ2-2, with D perhaps TRBD1 (6 bases). Per the germline V gene, CDR1 is KGHDR and CDR2 is SFDVKD. Trimming took off 4 bases at V and 1 base at J, with 15 bases between the two ends. The CDR3 covers 17 residues. CDR3 residues: CATSELPGVGNTGELFF. The DNA of the CDR3 is TGTGCCACCAGTGAGCTGCCAGGGGTCGGGAACACCGGGGAGCTGTTTTTT.

CDR3 bases: TGTGCCAGCAGTTTAAGACAGCGAGGGGGGCAGTACTTC. Its protein product is CASSLRQRGGQYF. The V and J genes are TRBV12-3 or TRBV12-4 and TRBJ2-7, with D perhaps matching TRBD1 (6 bases). The V end was cut by 2 bases, the J end by 9 bases, with 14 bases between. There are 13 residues in the CDR3.